This TCR beta chain was documented in a study of T cells in women clearing cervical HPV infection. The germline V gene has CDR1 LNHDA and CDR2 SQIVND (reference sequence). The CDR3 covers 16 residues. V dropped 5 bases and J dropped 5; count of bases not matched to a gene: 6. Repertoires were generated with immunoSEQ multiplex PCR, while TCRdb's copy carries only in-frame clones and drops some. The sample totals under 20,000 clones. Regarding this clone: The CDR3 is cut off 3 residues early in the read; its end comes from the germline J gene.

This chain uses TRBV19 with TRBJ1-6, with TRBD1 matching over 10 bases. The sequencing sample was made of blood buffy coat. The source is a woman between 18 and 69 years old with a cervical HPV16 infection that either progressed to CIN3+ or cleared (not recorded which). The CDR3 DNA, read in part, is TGTGCCAGTAGTCGACAGGGGGCTCGAGATAATTCACCC. Residues: CASSRQGARDNSP. The CDR3 reads in full as CASSRQGARDNSPLHF.